Presented here are 4 T cell receptor beta chains from one specimen sequenced in a study of T cells in Graves' hyperthyroidism and ophthalmopathy. TCR beta CDR3 regions were amplified from RNA. HTBI primers drove first-round RT-PCR of the TCR CDR3. TCRdb reanalysed the multiplex PCR reads using MiXCR and keeps one entry per CDR3 protein. The table includes 350,000 to 450,000 distinct CDR3 sequences, approximately 18% detected once. What was sequenced was blood. The origin of the receptors is a young woman with Graves' hyperthyroidism that later progressed to Graves' ophthalmopathy.

In this sample, this clonotype turned up many times. The chain links TRBV28 to TRBJ1-6; tentatively, D is TRBD1 (5 bases). Germline CDR1 MDHEN, CDR2 SYDVKM. There are 16 residues in the CDR3. Deletions cut 6 bases from V and 0 bases from J, with 12 bases between. The CDR3 sequence is CASRRTGSSYNSPLHF. The CDR3 DNA reads as TGTGCCAGCAGACGCACAGGAAGCTCCTATAATTCACCCCTCCACTTT.

This clonotype has a count of ten or more. This sequence joins TRBV12-3 or TRBV12-4 and TRBJ1-3; D remains unclear. This CDR3 is built from 13 residues. V lost 6 bases and J lost 6, with 12 bases in between. The DNA for the CDR3 is TGTGCCAGCAGAATCGATAACTTAAACACCATATATTTT. Translating it yields CASRIDNLNTIYF.

This clonotype was seen ten or more times. The chain links TRBV9 to TRBJ1-6; tentatively, D is TRBD1 (5 bases). Trimming stripped 4 bases from V and 6 bases from J, with 8 bases between. The CDR3 runs 13 residues. Per germline, CDR1 SGDLS and CDR2 YYNGEE. In nucleotides, the CDR3 is TGTGCCAGCAGCCAGGGTTTTAATTCACCCCTCCACTTT. It codes for CASSQGFNSPLHF.

This clonotype was counted at least ten times. The gene calls are TRBV11-2 and TRBJ2-5; perhaps TRBD2 as D (6 bases). The V and J ends lost 1 base and 4 bases respectively, with 10 bases between them. The V gene's germline CDR1 is SGHAT and CDR2 FQNNGV. The CDR3 extends over 14 amino acids. As DNA, the CDR3 is TGTGCCAGCAGCTTAGGATATAGCGGAGAGACCCAGTACTTC. As protein: CASSLGYSGETQYF. The full variable domain, its missing parts supplied by reference TRBV11-2 and TRBJ2-5, is EAGVAQSPRYKIIEKRQSVAFWCNPISGHATLYWYQQILGQGPKLLIQFQNNGVVDDSQLPKDRFSAERLKGVDSTLKIQPAKLEDSAVYLCASSLGYSGETQYFGPGTRLLVL.